Following are 26 T cell receptor beta chains from one sample sequenced in a study of cytomegalovirus exposure and HLA in healthy donors (dated by TCRdb to about 2017). The method behind the library was the immunoSEQ multiplex PCR assay. The multiplex PCR relied on a mix of 60 forward primers for TCR Vbeta segments and 13 reverse primers for TCR Jbeta segments. Drawn from immuneACCESS, this table holds only the in-frame rearrangements with V and J called that TCRdb kept. Clones are partly lost; checked studies trace under half to an unresolved V gene and leave the rest unexplained. This sample is represented by about 120,000 clones; over 60% of them were singletons. The top ten constitute less than 6% of the sample. The sample comprised PBMCs. The source of these receptors is a man younger than 35 in good health and CMV-seropositive.

The chain carries TRBV6-6 and TRBJ2-3; 7 bases match TRBD2. Germline-derived CDR1 and CDR2 are MNHNY and SVGAGI (reference sequence). The CDR3 consists of 16 residues. The V gene end was trimmed by 0 bases and the J gene end by 5 bases; junction bases not matched to a gene: 8. CDR3: CASSYSAGERIDTQYF. Written as DNA, the CDR3 is TGTGCCAGCAGTTACTCCGCGGGGGAGAGGATAGATACGCAGTATTTT.

The chain recombines TRBV6-5 with TRBJ2-1, with 9 nucleotides matching TRBD2. The CDR3 is made up of 14 amino acids. After removal of 8 bases from V and 6 bases from J, the junction contained 8 bases not matched to a gene. CDR1 and CDR2 from the germline V gene are MNHEY and SVGAGI. The CDR3 DNA is TGTGCCAGCGAGAGGCTAGCGGGATCCAATGAGCAGTTCTTC. Translated: CASERLAGSNEQFF.

The chain joins TRBV5-1 to TRBJ1-1; maybe TRBD1 (5 bases). The ends were cut back, 9 bases at V and 5 bases at J, with 17 bases in the middle. The CDR3 loop spans 13 amino acids. The germline V gene has CDR1 SGHRS and CDR2 YFSETQ. DNA of the CDR3: TGCGCCACCTCTGGGGGGTCCGGAACTGAAGCTTTCTTT. Translating gives CATSGGSGTEAFF.

This chain uses TRBV4-1 with TRBJ1-1, with 12 bases aligning to TRBD1. Germline V CDR1 and CDR2: MGHRA, YSYEKL. The CDR3 length is 17 residues. The V segment lost 3 bases and the J segment 1 base; nucleotides outside the gene matches: 6. In DNA form, the CDR3 reads TGCGCCAGCAGCCATGACGGGACAGGGGGCAAGAACACTGAAGCTTTCTTT. Translated: CASSHDGTGGKNTEAFF.

The chain uses TRBV6-5 and TRBJ2-7; 11 positions agree with TRBD2. V trimming: 5 bases; J trimming: 5 bases; junction bases outside the gene matches: 8. This CDR3 contains 15 residues. Germline V gives CDR1 MNHEY, CDR2 SVGAGI. The CDR3 nucleotides read TGTGCCAGCAGTACCTTAGCGGGAGGGCCGGACGAGCAGTACTTC. Residues: CASSTLAGGPDEQYF.

The CDR3 DNA sequence: TGTGCCTGGATTGGGACAGGGTCCTACAATGAGCAGTTCTTC. Its protein product is CAWIGTGSYNEQFF. V and J are TRBV30 and TRBJ2-1; 9 bases line up with TRBD1. With V trimmed by 4 bases and J by 1 base, 2 bases remained unmatched. Germline CDR1 is GTSNPN and CDR2 is SVGIG (reference sequence). The CDR3 is 14 residues long. Using reference TRBV30 and TRBJ2-1 for the parts outside the CDR3, the full variable domain is SQTIHQWPATLVQPVGSPLSLECTVEGTSNPNLYWYRQAAGRGLQLLFYSVGIGQISSEVPQNLSASRPQDRQFILSSKKLLLSDSGFYLCAWIGTGSYNEQFFGPGTRLTVL.

The chain couples TRBV29-1 to TRBJ1-4; a weak D match, TRBD1 (6 bases). V was clipped by 4 bases and J by 0 bases, with 9 bases between them. Looked up from germline, CDR1 is SQVTM and CDR2 is ANQGSEA. The CDR3 length is 14 residues. The CDR3 DNA reads TGCAGCGTTGCACAGGGTGCAACTAATGAAAAACTGTTTTTT. Its translation is CSVAQGATNEKLFF.

The V gene is TRBV6-1, the J gene TRBJ1-1; a possible D gene is TRBD1 (5 bases). Germline CDR1 is MNHNS and CDR2 is SASEGT. The V gene lost 6 bases and the J gene lost 5 bases, with 19 bases spanning the gap. There are 15 residues in the CDR3. CDR3 nucleotide sequence: TGTGCCAGCAGGCTCCCGGAGCCCCGGGGGACTGAAGCTTTCTTT. Its protein is CASRLPEPRGTEAFF.

Concerning this clone: At one boundary the junction diverges from the germline segment, which might be a read error. The rearrangement links TRBV7-2 to TRBJ1-3; D ambiguous. Germline V gene sequence: CDR1 SGHTA, CDR2 FQGNSA. The CDR3 covers 18 residues. Here the CDR3 reads CASSVADFGLLSGNTIYF. The CDR3 bases are TGTGCCAGCAGCGTAGCGGACTTCGGACTGCTCTCTGGAAACACCATATATTTT.

V usage is TRBV5-4 and J usage is TRBJ1-2, with D unresolved. The V end was cut by 0 bases, the J end by 10 bases, with 13 bases between. This CDR3 region has 13 residues. The germline gives CDR1 SGHNT, CDR2 YYREEE (reference sequence). DNA of the CDR3: TGTGCCAGCAGCTTGGATCCAGGAGGAGACTACACCTTC. This gives the protein CASSLDPGGDYTF.

This clone has more than one count but fewer than ten. The V gene is TRBV27, the J gene TRBJ1-2; D may be TRBD1 (6 bases). Trimming left V 0 bases short and J 8 bases short, with 13 bases between. Looked up from germline, CDR1 is MNHEY and CDR2 is SMNVEV (reference sequence). The CDR3 is made up of 14 amino acids. The CDR3 here is CASSLSGAGDGYTF. CDR3 coding DNA: TGTGCCAGCAGTTTATCGGGGGCAGGGGACGGCTACACCTTC.

This rearrangement joins TRBV5-1 to TRBJ1-1; D is unclear. Germline CDR1 reads SGHRS; CDR2 reads YFSETQ. This CDR3 comprises 13 residues. V lost 0 bases and J 2 bases, leaving 5 bases between the germline ends. The CDR3 is CASSLDKNTEAFF. CDR3 nucleotides: TGCGCCAGCAGCTTGGACAAAAACACTGAAGCTTTCTTT.

This clone was found a few times. As DNA, the CDR3 is TGTGCCAGCAACTTCGAACTCAGGGATGGCTACACCTTC. Translated, it gives CASNFELRDGYTF. The chain joins TRBV2 to TRBJ1-2, with D tentatively TRBD1 (5 bases). The CDR3 runs to 13 residues. CDR1 is SNHLY and CDR2 is FYNNEI in the germline V gene. Trimming removed 7 bases from V and 6 bases from J, with 15 bases in between.

A note on this clone: One junction end disagrees with the germline gene, perhaps due to a read error. The genes are TRBV19 and TRBJ2-4, with 10 nucleotides matching TRBD2. CDR1 and CDR2 (germline): LNHDA, SQIVND (reference sequence). This CDR3 is built from 19 residues. The CDR3 sequence is CASRTGLVAGGLAKNSQYF. DNA for the CDR3: TGTGCCAGTAGAACAGGTTTGGTAGCGGGAGGACTAGCCAAAAACAGTCAGTACTTC.

The genes are TRBV5-1 and TRBJ1-2, with D maybe TRBD1 (6 bases). CDR1 is SGHRS and CDR2 is YFSETQ in the germline V gene. The CDR3 runs to 15 residues. Between the trimmed V and J ends, which lost 4 bases and 7 bases, there was a span of 20 bases. The CDR3 here is CASSANLQGSTGYTF. The DNA for the CDR3 is TGCGCCAGCAGCGCGAACCTACAGGGATCCACTGGCTACACCTTC.

V gene TRBV6-1 combines with J gene TRBJ1-1; tentative D call: TRBD1 (5 bases). The V end was cut by 3 bases, the J end by 3 bases, with 8 bases between. Looked up from germline, CDR1 is MNHNS and CDR2 is SASEGT. CDR3 size: 13 residues. The CDR3 sequence is CASSDTGYTEAFF. The DNA for the CDR3 is TGTGCCAGCAGTGATACAGGTTACACTGAAGCTTTCTTT.

The chain employs TRBV6-6 and TRBJ2-5; 7 positions agree with TRBD2. V lost 6 bases to trimming and J lost 4 bases; unmatched junction nucleotides: 2. From germline, CDR1 is MNHNY and CDR2 SVGAGI (reference sequence). The CDR3 loop spans 12 amino acids. For the CDR3, the DNA is TGTGCCAGCAGACTAGCGTCAGAGACCCAGTACTTC. This encodes CASRLASETQYF.

This chain connects TRBV5-1 to TRBJ2-7; 10 bases fit TRBD2. This CDR3 comprises 18 residues. The germline CDR1 and CDR2 sequences are SGHRS and YFSETQ. V shed 1 base, J shed 4 bases, and the junction held 14 bases outside the gene matches. The CDR3 bases are TGCGCCAGCAGCTTGACGCTTCGGGAGCGGGAGGGCAGGTACGAGCAGTACTTC. As protein: CASSLTLREREGRYEQYF.

The chain employs TRBV7-9 and TRBJ2-2, with D possibly matching TRBD1 (6 bases). V gave up 6 bases and J gave up 2 bases, with 16 bases separating them. This CDR3 spans 16 amino acids. Germline V gives CDR1 SEHNR, CDR2 FQNEAQ (reference sequence). This CDR3 is CASSSPGTRNTGELFF. DNA of the CDR3: TGTGCCAGCAGTTCCCCCGGGACAAGAAACACCGGGGAGCTGTTTTTT.

The chain is built from TRBV25-1 and TRBJ1-2, with D possibly matching TRBD1 (6 bases). CDR3 length: 14 amino acids. CDR1 is MGHDK and CDR2 is SYGVNS in the germline V gene. V was trimmed by 2 bases and J by 4 bases, leaving 11 bases between them. CDR3 amino acids: CASSEQGTPYGYTF. DNA for the CDR3: TGTGCCAGCAGTGAACAGGGGACCCCCTATGGCTACACCTTC.

This chain connects TRBV6-6 to TRBJ2-1; TRBD2 aligns across 12 bases. The germline V gene encodes CDR1 MNHNY and CDR2 SVGAGI (reference sequence). Trimming took 5 bases from V and 8 from J; bases not matched to a gene: 4. There are 14 residues in the CDR3. The CDR3 region is CASSLGLAGHEQFF. CDR3 nucleotides: TGTGCCAGCAGTCTAGGACTAGCGGGGCATGAGCAGTTCTTC.

The CDR3 region has the DNA TGTGCCAGCAGTGAGGAATGGACAGTGACCACTGGCTACACCTTC. Protein product: CASSEEWTVTTGYTF. The chain recombines TRBV6-1 with TRBJ1-2; D may be TRBD1 (6 bases). This CDR3 has 15 residues. Germline V CDR1 and CDR2: MNHNS, SASEGT. V dropped 3 bases and J dropped 7 bases, with 18 bases sitting between them.

About this clone: One end of the junction varies from germline; a read error may be responsible. The J gene is TRBJ2-6, the V gene TRBV5-1, with D perhaps matching TRBD1 (6 bases). This CDR3 has 16 residues. The germline V gene has CDR1 SGHRS and CDR2 YFSETQ. CDR3 nucleotides: TGCGCCAGCAGCACCGCAGGGGTCTCTGGGGCCAACGGCCTGACTTTC. It yields the protein CASSTAGVSGANGLTF.

The chain joins TRBV19 to TRBJ1-1; D may be TRBD1 (6 bases). Per the germline V gene, CDR1 is LNHDA and CDR2 is SQIVND (reference sequence). V dropped 2 bases and J dropped 5 bases, with 15 bases sitting between them. The CDR3 length is 15 residues. The CDR3 loop is CASSILQGEWTEAFF. The CDR3 DNA reads TGTGCCAGTAGTATATTACAGGGTGAGTGGACTGAAGCTTTCTTT.

The chain links TRBV6-6 to TRBJ1-1, with 7 positions matching TRBD1. Trimming cost V 5 bases and J 6 bases; bases outside gene matches: 12. The CDR3 consists of 15 residues. The germline CDR1 and CDR2 sequences are MNHNY and SVGAGI (reference sequence). Here the CDR3 DNA reads TGTGCCAGCAGTCTCAACCTCCACAGGGGCGCTGAAGCTTTCTTT. Its translation is CASSLNLHRGAEAFF.

This clone was detected only a few times. V usage is TRBV7-2 and J usage is TRBJ2-5; D gene unclear. Germline V gene sequence: CDR1 SGHTA, CDR2 FQGNSA. This CDR3 region has 13 residues. V lost 1 base and J lost 5, with 8 bases in between. DNA of the CDR3: TGTGCCAGCAGCTTAGTTGTACTCGAGACCCAGTACTTC. It translates to CASSLVVLETQYF.